The following is a T cell receptor beta chain sequence with its context. These data come from a study of blood T cell repertoires in COVID-19. Assay: immunoSEQ multiplex PCR; the TCRdb copy retains only in-frame clones and omits some. The sample yields 170,000 or so clones, approximately 86% seen once. This CDR3 is 13 amino acids long. V was clipped by 3 bases and J by 6 bases, with 11 bases between them. The clonotype comes from a man in his sixties with COVID-19, enrolled during active disease. The chain uses TRBV12-3 or TRBV12-4 and TRBJ1-1; D is unresolved. The sequencing input was peripheral blood. In DNA form, the CDR3 reads TGTGCCAGCAGTTTGGCGGCGGGGTCTGAAGCTTTCTTT. Residues: CASSLAAGSEAFF.